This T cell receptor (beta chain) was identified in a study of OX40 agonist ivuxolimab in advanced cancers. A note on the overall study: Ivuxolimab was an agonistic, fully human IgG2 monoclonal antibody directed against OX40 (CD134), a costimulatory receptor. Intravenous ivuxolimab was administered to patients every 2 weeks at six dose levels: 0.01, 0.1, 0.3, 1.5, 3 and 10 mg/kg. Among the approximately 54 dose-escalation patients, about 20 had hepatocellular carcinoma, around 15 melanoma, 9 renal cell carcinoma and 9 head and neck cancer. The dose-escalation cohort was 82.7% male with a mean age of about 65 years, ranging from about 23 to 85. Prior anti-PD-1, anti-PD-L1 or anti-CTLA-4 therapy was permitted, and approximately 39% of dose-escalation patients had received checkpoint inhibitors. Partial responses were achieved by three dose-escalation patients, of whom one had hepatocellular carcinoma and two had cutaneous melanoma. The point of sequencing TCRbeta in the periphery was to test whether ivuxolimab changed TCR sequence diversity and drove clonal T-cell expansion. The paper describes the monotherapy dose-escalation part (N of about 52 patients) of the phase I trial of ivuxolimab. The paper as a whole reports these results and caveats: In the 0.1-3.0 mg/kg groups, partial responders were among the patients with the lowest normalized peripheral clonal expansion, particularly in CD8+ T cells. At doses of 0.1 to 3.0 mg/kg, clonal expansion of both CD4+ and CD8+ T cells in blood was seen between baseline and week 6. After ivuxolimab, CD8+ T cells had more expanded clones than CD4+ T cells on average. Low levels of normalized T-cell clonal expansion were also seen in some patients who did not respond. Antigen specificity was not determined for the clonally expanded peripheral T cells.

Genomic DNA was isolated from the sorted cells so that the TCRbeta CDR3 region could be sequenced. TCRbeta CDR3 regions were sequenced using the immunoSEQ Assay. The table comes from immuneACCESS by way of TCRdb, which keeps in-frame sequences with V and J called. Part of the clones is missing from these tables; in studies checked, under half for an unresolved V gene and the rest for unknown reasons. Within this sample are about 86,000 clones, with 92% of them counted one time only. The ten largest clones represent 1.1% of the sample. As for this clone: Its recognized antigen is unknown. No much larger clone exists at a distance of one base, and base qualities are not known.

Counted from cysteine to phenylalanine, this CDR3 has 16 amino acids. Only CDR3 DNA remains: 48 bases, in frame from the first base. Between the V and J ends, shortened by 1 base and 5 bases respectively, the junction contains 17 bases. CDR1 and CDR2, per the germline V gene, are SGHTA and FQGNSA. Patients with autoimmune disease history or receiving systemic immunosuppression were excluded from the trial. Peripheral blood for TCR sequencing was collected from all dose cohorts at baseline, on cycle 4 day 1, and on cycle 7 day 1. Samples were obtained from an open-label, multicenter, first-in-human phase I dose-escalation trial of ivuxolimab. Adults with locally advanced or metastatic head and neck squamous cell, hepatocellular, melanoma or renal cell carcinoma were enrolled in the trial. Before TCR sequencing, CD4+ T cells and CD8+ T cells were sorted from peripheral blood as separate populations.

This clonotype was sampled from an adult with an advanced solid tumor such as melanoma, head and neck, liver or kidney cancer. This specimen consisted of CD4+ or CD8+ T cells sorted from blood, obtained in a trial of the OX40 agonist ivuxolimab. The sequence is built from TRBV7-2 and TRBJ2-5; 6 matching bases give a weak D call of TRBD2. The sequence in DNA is TGTGCCAGCAGCTTAGGGGGAGGACCCCTAAAGGAGACCCAGTACTTC. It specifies CASSLGGGPLKETQYF.